This entry lists 32 T cell receptor beta chains sequenced from one sample in a study of cytomegalovirus exposure and HLA in healthy donors. Primers: 60 Vbeta forward and 13 Jbeta reverse. Clones were sequenced by immunoSEQ multiplex PCR, and TCRdb holds only the in-frame ones, with some missing. The top ten hold around 4.2% of the sample, which has about 130,000 clones, 65% to 75% seen once. Sequencing was performed on PBMCs. These receptor sequences come from a woman aged 50 to 60 in good health and CMV-seropositive.

V is TRBV27 and J is TRBJ1-2; tentative D call: TRBD1 (5 bases). The V end lost 4 bases, the J end lost 6 bases, and 9 bases lay between the germline ends. The germline V gene has CDR1 MNHEY and CDR2 SMNVEV (reference sequence). This CDR3 is 12 amino acids long. For the CDR3, the DNA is TGTGCCAGCAGTTCTATCAGGGATGGCTACACCTTC. Residues: CASSSIRDGYTF.

This clone showed up just a few times. V usage is TRBV7-9 and J usage is TRBJ2-5, with 8 bases identical to TRBD2. The CDR3 has 17 amino acids. The V segment lost 5 bases and the J segment 5 bases; nucleotides outside the gene matches: 16. The germline V gene has CDR1 SEHNR and CDR2 FQNEAQ (reference sequence). This CDR3 is CASSPTSAGGPGETQYF. As DNA, the CDR3 is TGTGCCAGCAGCCCCACTAGCGCGGGGGGCCCAGGGGAGACCCAGTACTTC.

CDR3: CASSHQGRVTEAFF. The CDR3 nucleotides read TGTGCCAGCAGCCACCAGGGGAGGGTCACTGAAGCTTTCTTT. The J gene is TRBJ1-1, the V gene TRBV14; maybe TRBD1 (6 bases). The germline V and J ends were trimmed by 3 bases and 4 bases, with 12 bases remaining between them. The CDR3 has 14 amino acids. Germline loops: CDR1 SGHDN, CDR2 FVKESK.

The V call is TRBV4-2, the J call TRBJ2-7, with 8 bases lining up with TRBD1. V was pared by 3 bases and J by 2 bases, with 6 bases of the junction left unmatched. The germline gives CDR1 LGHNA, CDR2 YNFKEQ. The CDR3 has 15 residues. The CDR3 nucleotides read TGTGCCAGCAGCCAGGGGGGACAGGACACCTACGAGCAGTACTTC. Translation gives CASSQGGQDTYEQYF.

CDR3 region: CASSSLGNSYEQYF. The CDR3 bases are TGTGCCAGCTCGTCCTTGGGCAACTCCTACGAGCAGTACTTC. The chain carries TRBV18 and TRBJ2-7; no clear D gene. Trimming took 6 bases from V and 0 from J, leaving 12 bases between them. Germline loops: CDR1 KGHSH, CDR2 LQKENI. The CDR3 contains 14 residues.

The chain uses TRBV5-1 and TRBJ1-4; 8 bases fit TRBD1. V lost 3 bases to trimming and J lost 7 bases; unmatched junction nucleotides: 2. CDR1 is SGHRS and CDR2 is YFSETQ in the germline V gene. This CDR3 is 13 amino acids long. Here the CDR3 reads CASSSTGVEKLFF. The CDR3 coding sequence is TGCGCCAGCAGCTCGACAGGGGTTGAAAAACTGTTTTTT.

This clone was recorded once. This same CDR3 is encoded by further DNA sequences in the sample. The V and J genes are TRBV10-3 and TRBJ2-3; 11 bases are shared with TRBD2. The CDR3 loop spans 16 amino acids. The trim removed 9 bases at V and 0 bases at J, leaving 8 bases unmatched. CDR1 is ENHRY, CDR2 SYGVKD, per germline. The CDR3: CAIATSGGPSTDTQYF. Written as DNA, the CDR3 is TGTGCCATTGCAACTAGCGGGGGTCCTAGCACAGATACGCAGTATTTT.

This chain joins TRBV4-3 and TRBJ2-2; D is possibly TRBD2 (7 bases). The V gene's germline CDR1 is LGHNA and CDR2 YSLEER. Trimming removed 1 base at V and 1 base at J, with 19 bases between. The CDR3 is 19 residues long. CDR3 region: CASSQAPRGQRGNTGELFF. CDR3 nucleotide sequence: TGCGCCAGCAGCCAAGCCCCCCGGGGGCAGCGGGGGAACACCGGGGAGCTGTTTTTT.

The chain employs TRBV30 and TRBJ2-1, with a tentative D call TRBD2 (6 bases). The V end was cut by 0 bases, the J end by 9 bases, with 18 bases between. Per germline, CDR1 GTSNPN and CDR2 SVGIG (reference sequence). The CDR3 runs 15 residues. In nucleotides, the CDR3 is TGTGCCTGGAGTGTACGGCAGGGATTGGGGGGTGAGCAGTTCTTC. Encoded protein: CAWSVRQGLGGEQFF.

V is TRBV2 and J is TRBJ2-1; 9 nucleotides align to TRBD1. Germline V gives CDR1 SNHLY, CDR2 FYNNEI. The V gene end was trimmed by 1 base and the J gene end by 9 bases; junction bases not matched to a gene: 7. CDR3 size: 15 residues. The chain's CDR3 is CASSEDTGGRGEQFF. The CDR3 DNA sequence: TGTGCCAGCAGTGAAGACACAGGGGGCCGGGGTGAGCAGTTCTTC.

The chain carries TRBV28 and TRBJ2-1; D is unclear. V was cut by 1 base and J by 2 bases, with 18 bases left in between. Germline CDR1 and CDR2: MDHEN and SYDVKM. CDR3 length: 18 residues. The CDR3 sequence: CASSLFRPVLKPYNEQFF. The CDR3 nucleotides are TGTGCCAGCAGTTTATTCCGTCCGGTCCTAAAGCCCTACAATGAGCAGTTCTTC.

This clone was found a few times. As DNA, the CDR3 is TGTGCCAGCAGTACCGGATACAGGGTTGGGGAACCTGAAGCTTTCTTT. It yields the protein CASSTGYRVGEPEAFF. The chain links TRBV6-6 to TRBJ1-1; TRBD1 might be the D (6 bases). The CDR3 loop spans 16 amino acids. CDR1 MNHNY and CDR2 SVGAGI come from the germline V gene (reference sequence). V gave up 5 bases and J gave up 6 bases, with 22 bases separating them.

The chain employs TRBV5-1 and TRBJ1-4; TRBD1 matches at 7 bases. The germline V gene encodes CDR1 SGHRS and CDR2 YFSETQ. The length of the CDR3 is 14 residues. J gave up 4 bases and V 4 bases, and 4 bases lay outside the gene matches. The CDR3 sequence is CASSRDSNNEKLFF. The CDR3 nucleotides are TGCGCCAGCAGCCGGGACAGCAATAATGAAAAACTGTTTTTT.

The V and J genes are TRBV5-1 and TRBJ2-5; D might be TRBD1 (6 bases). With 3 bases removed from V and 1 base from J, the gap between germline ends came to 22 bases. Germline CDR1 reads SGHRS; CDR2 reads YFSETQ. The CDR3 sequence is 18 residues long. The CDR3 DNA is TGCGCCAGCAGCTCCCCTCGGGACACTACAGACCTCCAAGAGACCCAGTACTTC. Protein sequence: CASSSPRDTTDLQETQYF.

The J gene is TRBJ1-4, the V gene TRBV5-8; D remains ambiguous. V was shortened by 0 bases and J by 3 bases, with 12 bases between the two germline ends. The germline V gene encodes CDR1 SGHTS and CDR2 YDEGEE. CDR3 length equals 16 residues. Here the CDR3 reads CASSLDPQLANEKLFF. The CDR3 nucleotides read TGTGCCAGCAGCTTGGACCCACAGTTGGCTAATGAAAAACTGTTTTTT. The full variable domain, its missing parts supplied by reference TRBV5-8 and TRBJ1-4, is EAGVTQSPTHLIKTRGQQATLRCSPISGHTSVYWYQQALGLGLQFLLWYDEGEERNRGNFPPRFSGRQFPNYSSELNVNALELEDSALYLCASSLDPQLANEKLFFGSGTQLSVL.

This clone was recorded once. The chain employs TRBV2 and TRBJ2-5; a weak D match, TRBD1 (5 bases). The CDR3 has 14 amino acids. Per germline, CDR1 SNHLY and CDR2 FYNNEI. V gave up 1 base and J gave up 1 base, with 7 bases separating them. CDR3 sequence (DNA): TGTGCCAGCAGTGAAGACAGGAGCCAAGAGACCCAGTACTTC. Amino acids: CASSEDRSQETQYF. Filled out from reference TRBV2 and TRBJ2-5, the complete variable domain reads EPEVTQTPSHQVTQMGQEVILRCVPISNHLYFYWYRQILGQKVEFLVSFYNNEISEKSEIFDDQFSVERPDGSNFTLKIRSTKLEDSAMYFCASSEDRSQETQYFGPGTRLLVL.

The J gene is TRBJ1-6, the V gene TRBV27; D possibly corresponds to TRBD1 (5 bases). CDR3 length equals 15 residues. Trimming stripped 3 bases from V and 9 bases from J, with 15 bases between. Germline-derived CDR1 and CDR2 are MNHEY and SMNVEV (reference sequence). CDR3 protein: CASSLGPPRGSPLHF. In DNA, the CDR3 is TGTGCCAGCAGTTTGGGACCGCCGCGGGGTTCACCCCTCCACTTT.

This clone has only a few counts. This chain connects TRBV19 to TRBJ1-2; D unresolved. Germline CDR1 and CDR2: LNHDA and SQIVND (reference sequence). V lost 2 bases and J lost 3, with 4 bases in between. This CDR3 has 12 amino acids. CDR3 coding DNA: TGTGCCAGTAGTATAACTGACTATGGCTACACCTTC. Protein sequence: CASSITDYGYTF.

This clone was recorded a few times. The chain combines TRBV7-3 with TRBJ2-5; no firm D call. V lost 5 bases to trimming and J lost 5 bases, with 12 bases between them. This CDR3 contains 13 residues. Germline values: CDR1 SGHTA, CDR2 FQGTGA. CDR3 amino acids: CASSQSTEETQYF. The DNA of the CDR3 is TGTGCCAGCAGCCAATCGACGGAGGAGACCCAGTACTTC.

The rearrangement links TRBV29-1 to TRBJ1-4; D gene ambiguous. With 0 bases removed from V and 8 bases from J, the gap between germline ends came to 16 bases. CDR3 length: 15 residues. Germline CDR1 is SQVTM and CDR2 is ANQGSEA. The CDR3 loop is CSVEDTTKGGEKLFF. The CDR3 DNA is TGCAGCGTTGAAGATACGACCAAGGGAGGCGAAAAACTGTTTTTT.

V gene TRBV27 combines with J gene TRBJ2-1; D unclear. Looked up from germline, CDR1 is MNHEY and CDR2 is SMNVEV (reference sequence). This CDR3 has 18 residues. V gave up 9 bases and J gave up 3 bases, with 27 bases separating them. The CDR3 sequence: CARALRGSRLDDYNEQFF. The CDR3 nucleotides are TGTGCCAGGGCCCTGCGTGGATCCCGGCTAGACGACTACAATGAGCAGTTCTTC.

The rearrangement joins TRBV10-3 to TRBJ1-5; TRBD1 is a possible D gene (6 bases). Germline lookup yields CDR1 ENHRY and CDR2 SYGVKD. This CDR3 comprises 15 residues. V gave up 0 bases and J gave up 5 bases, with 11 bases separating them. In nucleotides, the CDR3 is TGTGCCATCAGTGAGTCTGGGCAGGGGCATCAGCCCCAGCATTTT. Protein: CAISESGQGHQPQHF.

The rearrangement joins TRBV11-3 to TRBJ2-7; D is ambiguous. V shed 5 bases and J shed 4 bases, with 12 bases lying between them. This CDR3 is 13 amino acids long. Germline-derived CDR1 and CDR2 are SGHNT and YENEEA. The CDR3 coding sequence is TGTGCCAGCAGCCCCGGATCGGGTTACGAGCAGTACTTC. The encoded protein is CASSPGSGYEQYF.

The rearrangement uses TRBV7-2 and TRBJ1-2; 9 bases agree with TRBD1. With 4 bases clipped from V and 7 bases from J, the junction kept 13 bases outside the gene matches. The CDR3 totals 16 residues. In germline, CDR1 is SGHTA, CDR2 FQGNSA. For the CDR3, the DNA is TGTGCCAGCAGCTACCGACCGGGACAGGGTGGTAGTGGCTACACCTTC. It codes for CASSYRPGQGGSGYTF.

The chain couples TRBV7-8 to TRBJ2-6; D ambiguous. This CDR3 is built from 13 residues. Germline V CDR1 and CDR2: SGHVS, FQNEAQ. Trimming pared 5 bases from V and 2 bases from J, leaving 4 bases between. CDR3 in DNA: TGTGCCAGCAGCCCGGCTGGGGCCAACGTCCTGACTTTC. Protein sequence: CASSPAGANVLTF. The full variable domain, completed using reference TRBV7-8 and TRBJ2-6, is GAGVSQSPRYKVAKRGQDVALRCDPISGHVSLFWYQQALGQGPEFLTYFQNEAQLDKSGLPSDRFFAERPEGSVSTLKIQRTQQEDSAVYLCASSPAGANVLTFGAGSRLTVL.

This clone appeared once. CDR3 in DNA: TGTGCCAGCAGCTCGGTATCACAGGGCACGAATGAAAAACTGTTTTTT. Translated, it gives CASSSVSQGTNEKLFF. V is TRBV5-4 and J is TRBJ1-4, with TRBD1 as a possible D gene (6 bases). The germline gives CDR1 SGHNT, CDR2 YYREEE (reference sequence). This CDR3 has 16 residues. The V gene lost 3 bases and the J gene lost 5 bases, with 17 bases spanning the gap.

The chain has TRBV28 and TRBJ2-7, with 8 bases matching TRBD1. The CDR3 is made up of 13 amino acids. V shed 3 bases and J 5 bases; nucleotides not matched to a gene: 3. CDR1 and CDR2 from the germline V gene are MDHEN and SYDVKM. The DNA of the CDR3 is TGTGCCAGCAGTTTGGACAGGGTAGACGAGCAGTACTTC. This encodes CASSLDRVDEQYF.

The genes are TRBV5-6 and TRBJ2-1, with no clear D. Germline V gene lookup returns CDR1 SGHDT and CDR2 YYEEEE. Trimming left V 0 bases short and J 3 bases short, with 7 bases between. The CDR3 totals 14 residues. The CDR3 sequence: CASSLDSFYNEQFF. CDR3 nucleotides: TGTGCCAGCAGCTTGGACTCCTTCTACAATGAGCAGTTCTTC.

This clone was detected a few times. The chain carries TRBV7-2 and TRBJ2-1; no firm D call. Trimming took 5 bases from V and 5 from J, leaving 10 bases between them. This CDR3 is 13 amino acids long. Germline V lookup: CDR1 SGHTA, CDR2 FQGNSA. CDR3 coding DNA: TGTGCCAGCAGCGTGCGGTCGGACAATGAGCAGTTCTTC. Its protein product is CASSVRSDNEQFF.

The rearrangement joins TRBV15 to TRBJ2-3; 9 nucleotides align to TRBD1. This CDR3 is 16 amino acids long. V lost 1 base and J lost 3; bases outside the gene matches: 5. From germline, CDR1 is LNHNV and CDR2 YYDKDF (reference sequence). CDR3 protein: CATSRGGQGLTDTQYF. CDR3 nucleotide sequence: TGTGCCACCAGCAGAGGGGGACAGGGATTGACAGATACGCAGTATTTT.

The chain joins TRBV18 to TRBJ1-2; D gene ambiguous. Germline V gene sequence: CDR1 KGHSH, CDR2 LQKENI. The CDR3 is made up of 17 amino acids. The V end lost 5 bases, the J end lost 2 bases, and 21 bases lay between the germline ends. The CDR3 loop reads CASSSSGNSPRNYGYTF. Here the CDR3 DNA reads TGTGCCAGCTCATCATCGGGAAATAGCCCCCGGAACTATGGCTACACCTTC.

The rearrangement uses TRBV5-1 and TRBJ2-5; a possible D gene is TRBD2 (6 bases). The V gene lost 4 bases and the J gene lost 2 bases, with 9 bases spanning the gap. The CDR3 is 13 amino acids. CDR1 SGHRS and CDR2 YFSETQ come from the germline V gene. DNA of the CDR3: TGCGCCAGCAGCCCGGGGGATCAAGAGACCCAGTACTTC. It codes for CASSPGDQETQYF.